This TCR beta chain was sequenced in a study of blood T cell repertoires in COVID-19. In the study overall: The samples span acute and convalescent COVID-19 from the United States, Italy and Spain. The analysed material was cDNA or gDNA that came from T cells, B-cell-depleted T cells, or PBMCs.

Germline values: CDR1 SGHNT, CDR2 YYREEE (reference sequence). This CDR3 contains 14 residues. V dropped 0 bases and J dropped 2 bases, with 8 bases sitting between them. Here immunoSEQ multiplex PCR was the method, and the copy in TCRdb shows in-frame clones only, minus some. Counted here are roughly 180,000 clones, about three quarters occurring once; the ten biggest clones make up approximately 12%. The sequence was collected from a woman older than 75 with COVID-19, enrolled during active disease. The sample consisted of peripheral blood. The chain uses TRBV5-4 and TRBJ1-2, with D possibly matching TRBD1 (5 bases). In DNA, the CDR3 is TGTGCCAGCAGCTTGGCCAGGGCGAACTATGGCTACACCTTC. It encodes CASSLARANYGYTF.